This record covers a single T cell receptor beta chain. Its antigen is still unknown. The junction departs from germline at one end; a sequencing error may be responsible. This specimen comes from a study of T cell repertoires in cytomegalovirus infection. The CDR3 is made up of 15 amino acids. Germline CDR1 SGHDT, CDR2 YYEEEE. TCRdb passed the reads through MiXCR, listing each CDR3 protein once. Of some 230,000 distinct CDR3 sequences listed, roughly 22% are singletons. Findings and limits, study-wide: Within the response measured ex vivo, HLA-C-restricted CMV-specific TCR beta clonotypes were dominant.

This clonotype was sampled from a human donor in good health (CMV status not recorded). Some clones in this sample may be carry-over from other donors' samples. The genes are TRBV5-6 and TRBJ1-4; D may be TRBD1 (5 bases). Input material: CD8+ T cells from PBMCs. Written as DNA, the CDR3 is TGTGCCAGCAGCTCCCGGGGACGGGAGATTGAAAAACTGCTTTTT. Translated: CASSSRGREIEKLLF.